This T cell receptor beta chain appears in the sequencing data of a study of CD8+CD57+ T cells in acquired aplastic anemia. This CDR3 has 14 amino acids. The V end lost 2 bases, the J end lost 8 bases, and 10 bases lay between the germline ends. CDR1 is MGHDK and CDR2 is SYGVNS in the germline V gene. Profiles of TCR beta VDJ and CDR3 were generated from a genomic DNA template. TCRdb passed the reads through MiXCR, listing each CDR3 protein once. This table holds about 200,000 distinct CDR3 sequences, about a third found once. The receptor was derived from a human donor in good health, serving as a control. Specimen: sorted CD4+, CD8+, or CD8+CD57+ T cells (not recorded which) from PBMCs. This chain connects TRBV25-1 to TRBJ1-6; D remains unclear. CDR3 protein: CASSEVESDSPLHF. CDR3 bases: TGTGCCAGCAGTGAAGTGGAGTCAGATTCACCCCTCCACTTT.